This TCR beta chain came from a study of beta chain features in type 1 diabetes. This clone came up a few times. Reverse transcription of all isolated RNA meant that expressed TCRB transcripts were sequenced. Assay used: immunoSEQ multiplex PCR; TCRdb lists only in-frame clones, some missing. This sample has about 250,000 clones; 11% to 15% occur once, and the top ten carry about 0.03%. This CDR3 contains 14 residues. The V gene's germline CDR1 is LNHDA and CDR2 SQIVND (reference sequence). Trimming stripped 7 bases from V and 4 bases from J, with 17 bases between. The V call is TRBV19, the J call TRBJ2-7, with D maybe TRBD1 (6 bases). This sequence was found in a woman between 35 and 50 years old in good health. Sequenced material: naive CD4+ T cells from blood. CDR3 nucleotide sequence: TGTGCCAGTACCGGACCTCCAGGGGCATACGAGCAGTACTTC. Its protein product is CASTGPPGAYEQYF.